The 9 T cell receptor beta chains presented below share a single source sample, sequenced in a study of cytomegalovirus exposure and HLA in healthy donors. 13 Jbeta primers and 60 Vbeta primers were used for the PCR. The assay was immunoSEQ multiplex PCR, and TCRdb's table has in-frame clones only and misses some. The sample carries over 150,000 clones, more than 75% recorded once. Material for sequencing was PBMCs. These receptors were collected from a young man in good health and CMV-seropositive.

CDR3 DNA: TGTGCCAGCAGTGAAGCGGCGACAGCCGGGTCGTGGGCCCAGTACTTC. This gives the protein CASSEAATAGSWAQYF. The chain uses TRBV6-1 and TRBJ2-5; possibly TRBD1 for D (5 bases). The V gene's germline CDR1 is MNHNS and CDR2 SASEGT. The ends were cut back, 0 bases at V and 9 bases at J, with 20 bases in the middle. This CDR3 contains 16 residues.

This clone occurred a few times. The CDR3 sequence: CASRGLAGGGVEQFF. CDR3 sequence (DNA): TGTGCCAGTAGGGGACTAGCGGGAGGGGGAGTTGAGCAGTTCTTC. The chain links TRBV19 to TRBJ2-1, with 16 bases matching TRBD2. Germline V gives CDR1 LNHDA, CDR2 SQIVND (reference sequence). The CDR3 sequence is 15 residues long. After removal of 6 bases from V and 9 bases from J, the junction contained 5 bases not matched to a gene.

This chain joins TRBV28 and TRBJ2-1; 8 bases match TRBD2. V trimming: 3 bases; J trimming: 11 bases; junction bases outside the gene matches: 12. The CDR3 spans 15 residues. CDR1 MDHEN and CDR2 SYDVKM come from the germline V gene. This CDR3 reads CASSFNLAGARQQFF. CDR3 bases: TGTGCCAGCAGTTTTAACCTAGCGGGTGCGCGGCAGCAGTTCTTC.

The CDR3 DNA reads as TGTGCCAGCAGGGTCCTAGAACGGGGTGAAAAACTGTTTTTT. Translation gives CASRVLERGEKLFF. The chain is built from TRBV7-9 and TRBJ1-4; no reliable D call. The CDR3 length is 14 residues. The germline gives CDR1 SEHNR, CDR2 FQNEAQ (reference sequence). Trimming stripped 6 bases from V and 7 bases from J, with 15 bases between.

The chain links TRBV9 to TRBJ2-2; unclear D gene. The V and J ends lost 0 bases and 1 base respectively, with 7 bases between them. CDR1 SGDLS and CDR2 YYNGEE come from the germline V gene. This CDR3 region has 15 residues. The CDR3 coding sequence is TGTGCCAGCAGCGTAGCCTCGGTGAACACCGGGGAGCTGTTTTTT. Its translation is CASSVASVNTGELFF.

The gene calls are TRBV30 and TRBJ1-2, with a tentative D call TRBD1 (5 bases). V dropped 4 bases and J dropped 4 bases, with 13 bases sitting between them. Germline V gene data show CDR1 as GTSNPN and CDR2 as SVGIG (reference sequence). The CDR3 extends over 13 amino acids. The CDR3 DNA reads as TGTGCCTGGAATCCCGGGGGAAGCTATGGCTACACCTTC. This codes for CAWNPGGSYGYTF.

The chain uses TRBV14 and TRBJ2-1; D is possibly TRBD2 (6 bases). The CDR3 covers 15 residues. The V end was cut by 1 base, the J end by 3 bases, with 10 bases between. Germline V gene sequence: CDR1 SGHDN, CDR2 FVKESK. Here the CDR3 DNA reads TGTGCCAGCAGCCAAGGTAGCGGAGTCTACAATGAGCAGTTCTTC. Amino acid sequence: CASSQGSGVYNEQFF.

This chain connects TRBV27 to TRBJ1-2, with 10 nucleotides matching TRBD1. This CDR3 is built from 12 residues. Germline CDR1 is MNHEY and CDR2 is SMNVEV (reference sequence). The ends lost 7 bases at V and 7 bases at J; junction bases unmatched: 3. CDR3 DNA: TGTGCCAGCAAACGGGACAGGGGTGGCTACACCTTC. Encoded protein: CASKRDRGGYTF.

The chain combines TRBV28 with TRBJ1-1; D not certain. Looked up from germline, CDR1 is MDHEN and CDR2 is SYDVKM. Trimming took off 7 bases at V and 0 bases at J, with 9 bases between the two ends. This CDR3 spans 13 amino acids. The CDR3 spells CASNEMMNTEAFF. In nucleotides, the CDR3 is TGTGCCAGCAATGAGATGATGAACACTGAAGCTTTCTTT. Full variable domain (rest looked up from reference TRBV28 and TRBJ1-1): DVKVTQSSRYLVKRTGEKVFLECVQDMDHENMFWYRQDPGLGLRLIYFSYDVKMKEKGDIPEGYSVSREKKERFSLILESASTNQTSMYLCASNEMMNTEAFFGQGTRLTVV.